Listed here are 20 T cell receptor beta chains from one sample, sequenced in a study of post-analysis software for immune sequencing data (dated by TCRdb to about 2015). Study-wide conclusions, independent of this receptor: Significantly higher frequencies in patients than in controls were found for five TRBV segments, including TRBV5-6, TRBV5-1 and TRBV20-1.

What these receptors recognize is not known. Receptor amplification or capture employed PCR. The reads were generated on an Illumina HiSeq 2500. To reduce PCR and sequencing biases, unique molecular identifiers were incorporated into the TCR beta cDNA libraries. The raw public data were reprocessed by TCRdb itself: fastp quality trimming at Q25, MiXCR clonotype calling, in-frame beta chains only. Each entry merges the rows of one CDR3 protein and shows their most common DNA and genes. In all, the sample holds about 680,000 distinct CDR3 sequences, and 55% to 70% of those were seen once. About 11% of the sample rests with the top ten. Specimen: blood. All receptors derive from a girl aged 2-10 years with multiple sclerosis.

The chain carries TRBV7-2 and TRBJ2-1; TRBD2 aligns across 7 bases. The V gene's germline CDR1 is SGHTA and CDR2 FQGNSA. The CDR3 covers 14 residues. V lost 7 bases to trimming and J lost 6 bases; unmatched junction nucleotides: 9. As DNA, the CDR3 is TGTGCCAGCATAGGCTTTGGGGGGGGCAATGAGCAGTTCTTC. Encoded protein: CASIGFGGGNEQFF. The full variable domain, rest sourced from reference TRBV7-2 and TRBJ2-1, is GAGVSQSPSNKVTEKGKDVELRCDPISGHTALYWYRQSLGQGLEFLIYFQGNSAPDKSGLPSDRFSAERTGGSVSTLTIQRTQQEDSAVYLCASIGFGGGNEQFFGPGTRLTVL.

CDR3 coding DNA: TGTGCCAGCAGTGAAGGAACCCCGGACCTTTACGAGCAGTACTTC. This encodes CASSEGTPDLYEQYF. The chain couples TRBV2 to TRBJ2-7; no definite D call. In germline, CDR1 is SNHLY, CDR2 FYNNEI. The CDR3 totals 15 residues. Trimming left V 1 base short and J 4 bases short, with 14 bases between.

This clonotype came up a few times. The J gene is TRBJ2-7, the V gene TRBV7-9; D not resolved. V lost 4 bases and J lost 2, with 9 bases in between. The length of the CDR3 is 13 residues. Germline loops: CDR1 SEHNR, CDR2 FQNEAQ (reference sequence). The CDR3 protein is CASSSDGPYEQYF. The CDR3, as DNA: TGTGCCAGCAGCTCGGACGGCCCCTACGAGCAGTACTTC.

This clonotype has a handful of counts. The V call is TRBV9, the J call TRBJ2-1; D unresolved. V was pared by 5 bases and J by 8 bases, with 14 bases between. The germline gives CDR1 SGDLS, CDR2 YYNGEE. This CDR3 spans 13 amino acids. The CDR3 here is CASSDPGPHEQFF. CDR3 DNA sequence: TGTGCCAGCAGTGACCCCGGACCCCATGAGCAGTTCTTC.

The V and J genes are TRBV12-3 or TRBV12-4 and TRBJ2-1, with 9 bases that match TRBD1. Trimming removed 5 bases from V and 9 bases from J; junction bases left unmatched: 17. The CDR3 consists of 17 residues. CDR3 in amino acids: CASSTHPGQGKRSEQFF. Here the CDR3 DNA reads TGTGCCAGCAGTACCCACCCGGGACAGGGAAAACGGAGTGAGCAGTTCTTC.

This clonotype appeared once. The chain recombines TRBV20-1 with TRBJ2-5; possible D gene TRBD2, 6 bases. The CDR3 has 14 residues. Germline CDR1 and CDR2: DFQATT and SNEGSKA (reference sequence). With 8 bases removed from V and 1 base from J, the gap between germline ends came to 17 bases. This CDR3 reads CSTSPGGPQETQYF. The CDR3 nucleotides are TGCAGTACATCCCCCGGGGGACCCCAAGAGACCCAGTACTTC.

The chain links TRBV20-1 to TRBJ2-3; D remains unclear. Trimming cost V 3 bases and J 2 bases, with 6 bases left between them. Germline V gene lookup returns CDR1 DFQATT and CDR2 SNEGSKA (reference sequence). The CDR3 spans 12 residues. The CDR3 sequence is CSASDLTDTQYF. In DNA form, the CDR3 reads TGCAGTGCTAGTGACCTCACAGATACGCAGTATTTT.

The chain joins TRBV15 to TRBJ2-5, with D possibly called TRBD1 or TRBD2 (5 bases each). The CDR3 has 14 amino acids. CDR1 is LNHNV, CDR2 YYDKDF, per germline (reference sequence). The V end lost 5 bases, the J end lost 2 bases, and 12 bases lay between the germline ends. This CDR3 is CATSSRGGQETQYF. CDR3 bases: TGTGCCACCAGCTCCCGGGGCGGTCAAGAGACCCAGTACTTC.

The V gene is TRBV5-1, the J gene TRBJ2-5, with a possible D match to TRBD2 (5 bases). This CDR3 is 14 amino acids long. Germline lookup yields CDR1 SGHRS and CDR2 YFSETQ. V lost 1 base and J lost 4, with 11 bases in between. As DNA, the CDR3 is TGCGCCAGCAGCTTGACGGGGTGGGGAGAGACCCAGTACTTC. Amino acids: CASSLTGWGETQYF.

This clonotype was seen a handful of times. The V call is TRBV12-3 or TRBV12-4, the J call TRBJ2-3; 8 bases line up with TRBD1. The V gene end was trimmed by 5 bases and the J gene end by 4 bases; junction bases not matched to a gene: 8. The CDR3 consists of 15 residues. In nucleotides, the CDR3 is TGTGCCAGCAGTCCCTGGACAGGGCGGTCAGATACGCAGTATTTT. Translation: CASSPWTGRSDTQYF.

The CDR3 nucleotides read TGCAGTGCTAGAGGAGGGGGGACAGGGGATCAGCCCCAGCATTTT. Protein: CSARGGGTGDQPQHF. This chain connects TRBV20-1 to TRBJ1-5, with 10 nucleotides matching TRBD1. Germline loops: CDR1 DFQATT, CDR2 SNEGSKA (reference sequence). The CDR3 has 15 amino acids. V dropped 1 base and J dropped 5; count of bases not matched to a gene: 5.

The chain uses TRBV29-1 and TRBJ2-5; 7 bases agree with TRBD1. Trimming took 6 bases from V and 1 from J; bases not matched to a gene: 5. Germline CDR1 is SQVTM and CDR2 is ANQGSEA. The CDR3 covers 13 residues. The CDR3 DNA reads as TGCAGCGTGAACGACAGGGCCCAAGAGACCCAGTACTTC. It is translated as CSVNDRAQETQYF.

The sample holds a few counts of this clonotype. The genes are TRBV12-3 or TRBV12-4 and TRBJ2-7; 8 bases map to TRBD1. Near its end, the DNA agrees better with TRBJ2-5, so the J call may be wrong. The CDR3 has 14 amino acids. The CDR3 DNA is TGTGCCAGCAGGGGGACAGGCGTTCATGGGACCCAGTACTTC. Amino acid sequence: CASRGTGVHGTQYF.

This chain connects TRBV27 to TRBJ2-1; 7 bases agree with TRBD2. After removal of 8 bases from V and 7 bases from J, the junction contained 17 bases not matched to a gene. CDR3 length equals 16 residues. The germline gives CDR1 MNHEY, CDR2 SMNVEV (reference sequence). This chain's CDR3 is CASGTASGRALNEQFF. The CDR3 coding sequence is TGTGCCAGCGGGACTGCTTCGGGGAGGGCCTTGAATGAGCAGTTCTTC.

This clonotype turned up a few times. The chain links TRBV4-1 to TRBJ2-3, with 8 bases aligning to TRBD1. The germline gives CDR1 MGHRA, CDR2 YSYEKL. The trim removed 5 bases at V and 3 bases at J, leaving 13 bases unmatched. CDR3 length equals 17 residues. The CDR3 DNA follows: TGCGCCAGCAGCGCCCAGGACAGGGAGGATGGAACAGATACGCAGTATTTT. This encodes CASSAQDREDGTDTQYF.

This rearrangement joins TRBV27 to TRBJ2-3; D is unclear. This CDR3 region has 13 residues. Germline V gives CDR1 MNHEY, CDR2 SMNVEV (reference sequence). V was pared by 4 bases and J by 0 bases, with 5 bases between. CDR3 in DNA: TGTGCCAGCAGTTCATGGAGCACAGATACGCAGTATTTT. The encoded protein is CASSSWSTDTQYF.

The V gene is TRBV9, the J gene TRBJ1-5; possibly TRBD1 for D (5 bases). Germline V lookup: CDR1 SGDLS, CDR2 YYNGEE. The ends were cut back, 3 bases at V and 0 bases at J, with 10 bases in the middle. This CDR3 has 15 amino acids. CDR3: CASSAGGYSNQPQHF. CDR3 nucleotide sequence: TGTGCCAGCAGCGCCGGGGGGTATAGCAATCAGCCCCAGCATTTT. Supplemented by reference TRBV9 and TRBJ1-5, the full variable domain reads DSGVTQTPKHLITATGQRVTLRCSPRSGDLSVYWYQQSLDQGLQFLIQYYNGEERAKGNILERFSAQQFPDLHSELNLSSLELGDSALYFCASSAGGYSNQPQHFGDGTRLSIL.

The chain combines TRBV6-5 with TRBJ2-6; tentatively, D is TRBD2 (5 bases). Germline-derived CDR1 and CDR2 are MNHEY and SVGAGI. The V gene lost 6 bases and the J gene lost 4 bases, with 16 bases spanning the gap. The CDR3 has 16 residues. The CDR3 DNA reads as TGTGCCAGCAGCCACTTATCGACGGGAGGGGCCAACGTCCTGACTTTC. It translates to CASSHLSTGGANVLTF.

The rearrangement links TRBV20-1 to TRBJ1-1; possibly TRBD1 for D (5 bases). Germline V lookup: CDR1 DFQATT, CDR2 SNEGSKA (reference sequence). The CDR3 contains 13 residues. V lost 1 base, J lost 5 bases, and 11 bases lay in between. The CDR3 spells CSARGGGLTEAFF. The CDR3 DNA reads TGCAGTGCTAGAGGGGGGGGATTAACTGAAGCTTTCTTT.

This clonotype has a single count. This chain links TRBV29-1 with TRBJ2-1; possibly TRBD1 for D (6 bases). Germline assignment: CDR1 SQVTM and CDR2 ANQGSEA. Trimming took off 6 bases at V and 0 bases at J, with 9 bases between the two ends. The CDR3 is 13 amino acids. The DNA for the CDR3 is TGCAGCGTATCAGGGGCCTCCTACAATGAGCAGTTCTTC. This gives the protein CSVSGASYNEQFF.